Each of the 10 T cell receptor beta chains below was sequenced from the same sample in a study of beta chain features in type 1 diabetes. The authors reverse transcribed all of the isolated RNA, so sequencing captured expressed TCRB transcripts. The method was immunoSEQ multiplex PCR; TCRdb's version includes in-frame clones alone and lacks a portion of them. The data contain 45,000 to 60,000 clones, 55% to 80% of them singletons. These TCRs are of unknown antigen specificity. Regarding the study as a whole: For Type 1 diabetes patients, all four CD4+ subsets carried TCRB CDR3s that were moderately but significantly shorter.

The sample was stem cell memory CD4+ T cells from blood. These receptor sequences come from a woman in her 30s with type 1 diabetes.

This chain links TRBV5-1 with TRBJ2-7; TRBD2 matches 7 bases. Trimming cost V 0 bases and J 5 bases; bases outside gene matches: 8. Germline V lookup: CDR1 SGHRS, CDR2 YFSETQ. This CDR3 contains 15 residues. CDR3 loop: CASSLDGGSPDEQYF. The CDR3 region has the DNA TGCGCCAGCAGCTTGGATGGCGGGAGCCCAGACGAGCAGTACTTC.

CDR3 sequence: CAWSYTAGYTF. Written as DNA, the CDR3 is TGTGCCTGGAGTTATACAGCTGGCTACACCTTC. The chain is built from TRBV30 and TRBJ1-2; D not resolved. This CDR3 is 11 amino acids long. Trimming took off 2 bases at V and 7 bases at J, with 8 bases between the two ends. CDR1 is GTSNPN and CDR2 is SVGIG in the germline V gene (reference sequence).

V is TRBV28 and J is TRBJ2-7, with TRBD1 identical over 10 bases. The germline gives CDR1 MDHEN, CDR2 SYDVKM. V lost 6 bases to trimming and J lost 0 bases; unmatched junction nucleotides: 8. There are 16 residues in the CDR3. The CDR3: CASSSPGQGSSYEQYF. The CDR3 DNA sequence: TGTGCCAGCAGCTCACCGGGACAGGGGAGCTCCTACGAGCAGTACTTC.

This clone was detected once. The V gene is TRBV5-1, the J gene TRBJ2-1; TRBD2 matches at 9 bases. The ends lost 4 bases at V and 5 bases at J; junction bases unmatched: 1. The CDR3 runs to 13 residues. CDR1 SGHRS and CDR2 YFSETQ come from the germline V gene. CDR3 DNA: TGCGCCAGCAGCGGGACTAGCAACAATGAGCAGTTCTTC. Protein: CASSGTSNNEQFF.

The rearrangement uses TRBV13 and TRBJ2-3; tentatively, D is TRBD1 (6 bases). The V gene lost 5 bases and the J gene lost 3 bases, with 18 bases spanning the gap. The CDR3 runs 16 residues. Per the germline V gene, CDR1 is PRHDT and CDR2 is FYEKMQ (reference sequence). The CDR3 DNA sequence: TGTGCCAGCAGCCCCCGCAGGGGTAGGGTGACAGATACGCAGTATTTT. Protein sequence: CASSPRRGRVTDTQYF. Based on the CDR3 plus reference TRBV13 and TRBJ2-3, the full variable domain is AAGVIQSPRHLIKEKRETATLKCYPIPRHDTVYWYQQGPGQDPQFLISFYEKMQSDKGSIPDRFSAQQFSDYHSELNMSSLELGDSALYFCASSPRRGRVTDTQYFGPGTRLTVL.

This clone was counted a few times. DNA of the CDR3: TGTGCCAGCAGCGCAGGGACTAGCGGAGGGGCAGGGACCCAGTACTTC. Translated: CASSAGTSGGAGTQYF. The chain combines TRBV9 with TRBJ2-5; 11 bases fit TRBD2. The ends lost 3 bases at V and 7 bases at J; junction bases unmatched: 11. CDR1 is SGDLS, CDR2 YYNGEE, per germline. The CDR3 runs 16 residues.

The chain carries TRBV10-2 and TRBJ2-1; the match to TRBD2 covers 15 bases. The germline V gene has CDR1 WSHSY and CDR2 SAAADI. The CDR3 length is 15 residues. V gave up 6 bases and J gave up 7 bases; unmatched junction bases: 4. CDR3 residues: CASSGLAGGPNEQFF. The CDR3 region has the DNA TGCGCCAGCAGCGGACTAGCGGGAGGGCCGAATGAGCAGTTCTTC.

V is TRBV5-4 and J is TRBJ2-2; D is possibly TRBD2 (6 bases). The CDR3 loop spans 18 amino acids. V was pared by 0 bases and J by 0 bases, with 15 bases between. Germline V gene lookup returns CDR1 SGHNT and CDR2 YYREEE (reference sequence). CDR3: CASSLALGSGTNTGELFF. CDR3 nucleotide sequence: TGTGCCAGCAGCTTGGCCTTAGGTAGCGGAACGAACACCGGGGAGCTGTTTTTT.

This clone has more than one count but fewer than ten. V and J are TRBV28 and TRBJ1-5; 10 nucleotides match TRBD1. Trimming at V came to 9 bases and at J to 5 bases, leaving 4 bases not matched to a gene. The CDR3 consists of 13 residues. Looked up from germline, CDR1 is MDHEN and CDR2 is SYDVKM. The CDR3: CASTTGGYQPQHF. CDR3 nucleotide sequence: TGTGCCAGTACGACAGGGGGCTATCAGCCCCAGCATTTT.

This chain joins TRBV6-6 and TRBJ2-7; perhaps TRBD2 as D (5 bases). The germline V gene has CDR1 MNHNY and CDR2 SVGAGI (reference sequence). V was shortened by 2 bases and J by 1 base, with 9 bases between the two germline ends. This CDR3 is built from 14 residues. CDR3 in DNA: TGTGCCAGCAGTTACCCCCGAGGGTCCTACGAGCAGTACTTC. Translation gives CASSYPRGSYEQYF.